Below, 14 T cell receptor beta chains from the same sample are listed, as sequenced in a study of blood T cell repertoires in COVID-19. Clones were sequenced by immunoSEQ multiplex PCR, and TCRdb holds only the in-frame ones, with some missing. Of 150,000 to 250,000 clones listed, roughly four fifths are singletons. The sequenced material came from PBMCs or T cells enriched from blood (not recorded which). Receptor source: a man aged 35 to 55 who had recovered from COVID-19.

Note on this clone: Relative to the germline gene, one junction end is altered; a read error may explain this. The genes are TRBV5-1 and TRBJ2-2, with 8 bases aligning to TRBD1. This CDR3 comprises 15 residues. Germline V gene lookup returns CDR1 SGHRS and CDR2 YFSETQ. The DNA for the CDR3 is TGCGCCAGCAGTTTGGGACAGGCACCGACCGGGGAGCTGTTTTTT. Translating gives CASSLGQAPTGELFF.

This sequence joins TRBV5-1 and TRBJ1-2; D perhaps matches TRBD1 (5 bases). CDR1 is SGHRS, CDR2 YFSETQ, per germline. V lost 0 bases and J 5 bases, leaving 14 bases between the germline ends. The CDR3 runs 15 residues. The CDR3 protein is CASSLELGASYGYTF. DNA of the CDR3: TGCGCCAGCAGCTTGGAGTTAGGGGCGAGTTATGGCTACACCTTC.

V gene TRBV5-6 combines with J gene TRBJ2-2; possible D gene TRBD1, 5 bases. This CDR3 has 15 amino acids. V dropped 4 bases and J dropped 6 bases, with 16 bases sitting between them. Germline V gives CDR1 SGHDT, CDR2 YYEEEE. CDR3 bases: TGTGCCAGCAGCCCCAGCCCAGGGTCGGCCGGGGAGCTGTTTTTT. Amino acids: CASSPSPGSAGELFF. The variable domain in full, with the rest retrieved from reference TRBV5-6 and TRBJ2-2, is DAGVTQSPTHLIKTRGQQVTLRCSPKSGHDTVSWYQQALGQGPQFIFQYYEEEERQRGNFPDRFSGHQFPNYSSELNVNALLLGDSALYLCASSPSPGSAGELFFGEGSRLTVL.

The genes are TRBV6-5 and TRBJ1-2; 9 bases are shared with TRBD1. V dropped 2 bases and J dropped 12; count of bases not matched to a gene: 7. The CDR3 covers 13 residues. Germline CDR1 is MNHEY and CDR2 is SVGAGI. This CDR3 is CASSYQGTGLDTF. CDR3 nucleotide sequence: TGTGCCAGCAGTTACCAAGGGACAGGGCTTGACACCTTC.

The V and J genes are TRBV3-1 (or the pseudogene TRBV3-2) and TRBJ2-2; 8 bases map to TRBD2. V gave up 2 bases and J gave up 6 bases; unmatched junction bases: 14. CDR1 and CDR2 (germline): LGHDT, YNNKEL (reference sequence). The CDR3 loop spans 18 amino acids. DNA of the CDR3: TGTGCCAGCAGCCAAACTCAACCGGGACTAGTATGGGCCGGGGAGCTGTTTTTT. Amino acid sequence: CASSQTQPGLVWAGELFF.

The CDR3 sequence: CASSILAGVDEQYF. The CDR3 region has the DNA TGTGCCAGCAGCATTCTAGCGGGGGTCGACGAGCAGTACTTC. The V and J genes are TRBV5-4 and TRBJ2-7; 10 positions match TRBD2. Germline V gives CDR1 SGHNT, CDR2 YYREEE (reference sequence). V lost 4 bases to trimming and J lost 5 bases; unmatched junction nucleotides: 6. The CDR3 extends over 14 amino acids. The full variable domain, rest sourced from reference TRBV5-4 and TRBJ2-7, is ETGVTQSPTHLIKTRGQQVTLRCSSQSGHNTVSWYQQALGQGPQFIFQYYREEENGRGNFPPRFSGLQFPNYSSELNVNALELDDSALYLCASSILAGVDEQYFGPGTRLTVT.

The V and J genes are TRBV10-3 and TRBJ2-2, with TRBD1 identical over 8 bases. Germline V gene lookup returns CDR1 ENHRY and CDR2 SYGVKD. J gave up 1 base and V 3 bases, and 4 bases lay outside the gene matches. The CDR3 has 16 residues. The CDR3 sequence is CAISDYGTGNTGELFF. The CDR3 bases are TGTGCCATCAGTGATTATGGGACAGGGAACACCGGGGAGCTGTTTTTT.

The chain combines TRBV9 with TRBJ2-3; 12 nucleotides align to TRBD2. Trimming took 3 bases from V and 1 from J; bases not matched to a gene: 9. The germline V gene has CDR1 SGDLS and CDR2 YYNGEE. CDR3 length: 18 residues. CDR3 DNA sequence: TGTGCCAGCAGCGGGCGACTAGCGGGGGTCCTTGGCACAGATACGCAGTATTTT. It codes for CASSGRLAGVLGTDTQYF. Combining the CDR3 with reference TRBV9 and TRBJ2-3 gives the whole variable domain DSGVTQTPKHLITATGQRVTLRCSPRSGDLSVYWYQQSLDQGLQFLIQYYNGEERAKGNILERFSAQQFPDLHSELNLSSLELGDSALYFCASSGRLAGVLGTDTQYFGPGTRLTVL.

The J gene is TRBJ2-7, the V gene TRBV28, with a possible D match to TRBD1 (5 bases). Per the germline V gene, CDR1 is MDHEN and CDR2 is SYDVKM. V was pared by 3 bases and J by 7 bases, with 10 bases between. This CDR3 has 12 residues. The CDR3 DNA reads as TGTGCCAGCAGTTTCAGGGTTTGGGAGCAGTACTTC. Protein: CASSFRVWEQYF.

The CDR3 loop reads CASSFLGQGYLSTQYF. In DNA form, the CDR3 reads TGTGCCAGCAGTTTCCTAGGACAGGGCTACCTCAGTACGCAGTATTTT. The chain joins TRBV27 to TRBJ2-3; 8 bases are shared with TRBD1. The CDR3 length is 16 residues. Germline V gene sequence: CDR1 MNHEY, CDR2 SMNVEV (reference sequence). The V gene end was trimmed by 3 bases and the J gene end by 8 bases; junction bases not matched to a gene: 13.

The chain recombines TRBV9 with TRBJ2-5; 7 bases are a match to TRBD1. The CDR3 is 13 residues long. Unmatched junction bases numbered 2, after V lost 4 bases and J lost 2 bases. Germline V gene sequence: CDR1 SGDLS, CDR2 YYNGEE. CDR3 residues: CASSPQGQETQYF. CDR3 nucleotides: TGTGCCAGCAGCCCACAGGGGCAAGAGACCCAGTACTTC.

CDR3 sequence reads: CASSLQGQGITEAFF. CDR3 nucleotide sequence: TGCGCCAGCAGCCTCCAAGGACAGGGGATCACTGAAGCTTTCTTT. V usage is TRBV5-1 and J usage is TRBJ1-1, with TRBD1 matching over 9 bases. V shed 4 bases and J 4 bases; nucleotides not matched to a gene: 8. From germline, CDR1 is SGHRS and CDR2 YFSETQ. This CDR3 is 15 amino acids long.

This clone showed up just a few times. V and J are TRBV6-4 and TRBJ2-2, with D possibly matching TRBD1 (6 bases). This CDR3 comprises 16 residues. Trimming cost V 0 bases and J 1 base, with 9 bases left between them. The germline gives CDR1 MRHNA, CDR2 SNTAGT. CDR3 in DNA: TGTGCCAGCAGTGACTCATGGACAGAGAACACCGGGGAGCTGTTTTTT. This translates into CASSDSWTENTGELFF.

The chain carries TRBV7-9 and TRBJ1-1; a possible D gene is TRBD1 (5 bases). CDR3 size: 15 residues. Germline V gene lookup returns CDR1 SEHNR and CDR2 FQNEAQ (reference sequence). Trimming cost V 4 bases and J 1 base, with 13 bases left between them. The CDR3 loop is CASSYALTENTEAFF. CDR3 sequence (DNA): TGTGCCAGCAGCTACGCCCTGACAGAGAACACTGAAGCTTTCTTT.